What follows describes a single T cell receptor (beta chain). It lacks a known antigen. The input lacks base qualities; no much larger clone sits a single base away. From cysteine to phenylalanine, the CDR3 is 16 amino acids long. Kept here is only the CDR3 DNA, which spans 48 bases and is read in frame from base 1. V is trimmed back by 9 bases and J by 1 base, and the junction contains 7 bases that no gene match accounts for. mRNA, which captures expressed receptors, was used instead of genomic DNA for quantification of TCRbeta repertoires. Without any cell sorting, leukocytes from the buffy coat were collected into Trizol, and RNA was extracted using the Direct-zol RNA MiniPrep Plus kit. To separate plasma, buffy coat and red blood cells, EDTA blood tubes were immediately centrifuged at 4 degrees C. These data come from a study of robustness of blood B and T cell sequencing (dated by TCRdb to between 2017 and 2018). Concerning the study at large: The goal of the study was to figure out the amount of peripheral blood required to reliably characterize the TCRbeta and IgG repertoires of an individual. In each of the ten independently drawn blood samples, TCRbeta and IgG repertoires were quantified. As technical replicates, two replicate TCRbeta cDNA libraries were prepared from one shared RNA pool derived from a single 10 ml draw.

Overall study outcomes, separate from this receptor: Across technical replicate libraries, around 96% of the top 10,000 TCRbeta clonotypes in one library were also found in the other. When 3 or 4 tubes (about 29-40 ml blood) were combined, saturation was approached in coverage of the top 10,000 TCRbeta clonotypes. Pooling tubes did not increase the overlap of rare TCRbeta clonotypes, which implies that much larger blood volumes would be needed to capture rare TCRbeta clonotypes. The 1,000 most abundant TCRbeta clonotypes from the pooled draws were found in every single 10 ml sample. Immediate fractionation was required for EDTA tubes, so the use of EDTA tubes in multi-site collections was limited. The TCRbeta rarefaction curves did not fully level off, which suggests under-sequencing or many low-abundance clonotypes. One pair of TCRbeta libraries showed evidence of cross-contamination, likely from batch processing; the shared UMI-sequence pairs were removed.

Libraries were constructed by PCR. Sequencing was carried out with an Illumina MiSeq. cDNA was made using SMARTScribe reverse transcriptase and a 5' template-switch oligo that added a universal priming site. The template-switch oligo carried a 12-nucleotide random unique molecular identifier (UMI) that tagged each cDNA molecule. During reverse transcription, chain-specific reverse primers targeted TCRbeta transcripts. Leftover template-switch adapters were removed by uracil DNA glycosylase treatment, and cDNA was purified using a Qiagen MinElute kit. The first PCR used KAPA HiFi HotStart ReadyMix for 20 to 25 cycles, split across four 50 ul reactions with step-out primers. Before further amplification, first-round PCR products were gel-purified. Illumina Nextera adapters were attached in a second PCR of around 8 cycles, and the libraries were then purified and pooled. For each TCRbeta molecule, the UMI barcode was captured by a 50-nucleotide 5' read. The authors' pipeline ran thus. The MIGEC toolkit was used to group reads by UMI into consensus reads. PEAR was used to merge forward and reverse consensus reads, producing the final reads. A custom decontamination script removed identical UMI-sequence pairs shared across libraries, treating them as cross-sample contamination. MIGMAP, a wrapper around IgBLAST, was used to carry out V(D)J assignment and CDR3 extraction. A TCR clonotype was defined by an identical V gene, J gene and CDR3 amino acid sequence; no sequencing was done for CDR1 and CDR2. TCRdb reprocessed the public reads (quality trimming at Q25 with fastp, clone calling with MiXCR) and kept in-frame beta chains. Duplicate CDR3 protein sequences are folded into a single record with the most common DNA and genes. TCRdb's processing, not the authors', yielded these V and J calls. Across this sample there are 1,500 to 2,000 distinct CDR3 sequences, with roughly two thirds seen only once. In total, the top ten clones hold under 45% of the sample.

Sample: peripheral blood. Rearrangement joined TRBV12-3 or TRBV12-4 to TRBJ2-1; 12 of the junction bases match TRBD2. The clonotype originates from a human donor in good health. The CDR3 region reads CASSSSGGGSYNEQFF. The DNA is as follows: TGTGCCAGTTCATCTAGCGGGGGGGGTTCCTACAATGAGCAGTTCTTC.